This T cell receptor (beta chain) was recovered during a study of blood T cell repertoires in COVID-19. Trimming stripped 8 bases from V and 2 bases from J, with 18 bases between. The CDR3 length is 15 residues. CDR1 and CDR2 from the germline V gene are MNHEY and SVGEGT. Produced via immunoSEQ multiplex PCR; TCRdb's table is partial and in-frame only. The table includes 150,000 to 200,000 clones, 89% detected once. V gene TRBV6-2 or TRBV6-3 combines with J gene TRBJ1-2; maybe TRBD1 (6 bases). This TCR was recovered from a young man who had recovered from COVID-19. The sample was peripheral blood. The CDR3 DNA is TGTGCCAGCCGTTTTTTGAGGGGACACAACTATGGCTACACCTTC. Translation gives CASRFLRGHNYGYTF.